These 2 T cell receptor beta chains were sequenced from one sample in a study of cytomegalovirus exposure and HLA in healthy donors. Use of 60 Vbeta and 13 Jbeta primers characterized the PCR. The protocol was immunoSEQ multiplex PCR, while the TCRdb copy is restricted to in-frame clones and leaves out a portion. The repertoire holds about 150,000 clones, 68% seen once, with about 4.1% in the top ten. Sequences were obtained from PBMCs. These receptor sequences come from a man in his 60s in good health and CMV-seronegative.

The chain recombines TRBV4-3 with TRBJ2-3; 7 bases agree with TRBD1. Germline-derived CDR1 and CDR2 are LGHNA and YSLEER. V lost 3 bases to trimming and J lost 0 bases; unmatched junction nucleotides: 9. CDR3 length equals 17 residues. CDR3 sequence reads: CASSHSLGQSSTDTQYF. The CDR3 DNA sequence: TGCGCCAGCAGCCATTCTTTGGGACAGTCTAGCACAGATACGCAGTATTTT.

The V gene is TRBV19, the J gene TRBJ2-7; maybe TRBD1 (6 bases). Per the germline V gene, CDR1 is LNHDA and CDR2 is SQIVND (reference sequence). CDR3 length: 14 residues. V shed 6 bases and J shed 3 bases, with 15 bases lying between them. CDR3 region: CASSPPGQSYEQYF. Here the CDR3 DNA reads TGTGCCAGTAGCCCCCCAGGACAGAGCTACGAGCAGTACTTC. The variable domain in full, completed from reference TRBV19 and TRBJ2-7, reads DGGITQSPKYLFRKEGQNVTLSCEQNLNHDAMYWYRQDPGQGLRLIYYSQIVNDFQKGDIAEGYSVSREKKESFPLTVTSAQKNPTAFYLCASSPPGQSYEQYFGPGTRLTVT.